This T cell receptor beta chain was captured in a study of blood T cell repertoires in COVID-19. Profiled with immunoSEQ multiplex PCR; TCRdb holds only in-frame clones, not every one. The sample includes 180,000 or so clones, roughly 87% of them seen just once. The study recruited people aged about 18 to 90 years across about 25 US areas. V lost 7 bases, J lost 6 bases, and 11 bases stayed unmatched. The CDR3 contains 15 residues. CDR1 and CDR2 from the germline V gene are MNHEY and SVGAGI. The rearrangement uses TRBV6-5 and TRBJ2-3, with 9 bases identical to TRBD1. The sequence was collected from a man aged 50-60 years who had recovered from COVID-19. Sequenced: PBMCs or T cells enriched from blood (not recorded which). This CDR3 is CASNRQGQGQDTQYF. CDR3 sequence (DNA): TGTGCCAGCAATAGGCAAGGACAGGGGCAGGATACGCAGTATTTT.